Each of the 7 T cell receptor beta chains below was sequenced from the same sample in a study of blood T cells in healthy people across ages. With a J-beta primer mix and a sample-barcoded 5' primer, a second PCR ran about 6 to 11 cycles. MiXCR, applied by TCRdb to the 5' RACE reads, yields one record per CDR3 protein. The repertoire has hundreds of thousands of distinct CDR3 sequences, around two fifths of them found once; the top ten carry roughly 18%. Input material: blood. The receptors come from a man aged 55 to 70 in good health.

CDR3 DNA: TGTGCCATCAGTGAGTCTGGGGGGGCCCCAGATACGCAGTATTTT. It translates to CAISESGGAPDTQYF. The gene calls are TRBV10-3 and TRBJ2-3; tentative D call: TRBD2 (7 bases). The CDR3 length is 15 residues. CDR1 ENHRY and CDR2 SYGVKD come from the germline V gene. The V and J ends lost 0 bases and 4 bases respectively, with 11 bases between them.

The gene calls are TRBV7-2 and TRBJ1-2; perhaps TRBD1 as D (5 bases). The CDR3 totals 13 residues. Per the germline V gene, CDR1 is SGHTA and CDR2 is FQGNSA. The V end was cut by 4 bases, the J end by 7 bases, with 13 bases between. The CDR3 region is CASSSGGWAGYTF. The CDR3 bases are TGTGCCAGCAGCTCTGGGGGGTGGGCTGGCTACACCTTC.

CDR3 sequence (DNA): TGTGCCAGCAGCCTGGGAGGGGGACGGAATCAGCCCCAGCATTTT. Encoded protein: CASSLGGGRNQPQHF. The J gene is TRBJ1-5, the V gene TRBV28, with a tentative D call TRBD1 (6 bases). V was shortened by 6 bases and J by 4 bases, with 16 bases between the two germline ends. The germline V gene encodes CDR1 MDHEN and CDR2 SYDVKM. The length of the CDR3 is 15 residues.

The genes are TRBV6-2 or TRBV6-3 and TRBJ1-5, with TRBD1 matching over 7 bases. Trimming at V came to 5 bases and at J to 4 bases, leaving 8 bases not matched to a gene. This CDR3 has 15 amino acids. Germline-derived CDR1 and CDR2 are MNHEY and SVGEGT. The CDR3 region is CASSSGDRINQPQHF. DNA for the CDR3: TGTGCCAGCAGTAGTGGGGACAGAATAAATCAGCCCCAGCATTTT.

The chain has TRBV12-3 or TRBV12-4 and TRBJ2-7; D gene ambiguous. CDR3 size: 12 residues. V lost 6 bases, J lost 7 bases, and 13 bases lay in between. This chain's CDR3 is CASSAPGNEQYF. The CDR3 DNA is TGTGCCAGCAGCGCCCCGGGCAATGAGCAGTACTTC.

As to this clonotype: Given a much more abundant clone one base away, this may be a read error. Written as DNA, the CDR3 is TGTGCCAGCAGATCGGGACATGCCTACGAGCAGTACTTC. It encodes CASRSGHAYEQYF. The V call is TRBV7-2, the J call TRBJ2-7, with D possibly matching TRBD1 (6 bases). This CDR3 contains 13 residues. The V gene's germline CDR1 is SGHTA and CDR2 FQGNSA. The V end was cut by 6 bases, the J end by 2 bases, with 11 bases between.

The chain joins TRBV7-2 to TRBJ2-3, with 11 bases identical to TRBD2. The CDR3 contains 16 residues. The germline CDR1 and CDR2 sequences are SGHTA and FQGNSA. V was pared by 6 bases and J by 4 bases, with 9 bases of the junction left unmatched. The CDR3 DNA reads TGTGCCAGCAGTGTAGCGGGGGGGCACAACGCAGATACGCAGTATTTT. Encoded protein: CASSVAGGHNADTQYF.